The 20 T cell receptor beta chains reported below all come from one sample, sequenced in a study of blood T cell repertoires in COVID-19. The protocol was immunoSEQ multiplex PCR, while the TCRdb copy is restricted to in-frame clones and leaves out a portion. The sample lists about 57,000 clones; 82% were seen once. The source material was peripheral blood. These TCRs come from a woman in her sixties with acute or convalescent COVID-19.

The rearrangement links TRBV12-2 to TRBJ2-7; the table names TRBD2, a call not compared with the DNA. TRBV12-2 is reported as a pseudogene. The CDR3 is 15 amino acids. CDR3 nucleotide sequence: TGTGCAAGTCGCTCCACGGGGGGCAGGACCTACGAGCAGTACTTC. Translation gives CASRSTGGRTYEQYF.

The chain uses TRBV27 and TRBJ1-3, with 9 bases matching TRBD1. The germline V gene encodes CDR1 MNHEY and CDR2 SMNVEV (reference sequence). The CDR3 totals 17 residues. V dropped 2 bases and J dropped 2; count of bases not matched to a gene: 7. CDR3: CASSLRGQGFPGNTIYF. CDR3 sequence (DNA): TGTGCCAGCAGTTTAAGGGGACAGGGTTTTCCTGGAAACACCATATATTTT.

The chain is built from TRBV11-3 and TRBJ2-7, with 8 bases matching TRBD1. Germline V CDR1 and CDR2: SGHNT, YENEEA. Germline trimming cut 4 bases from V and 3 bases from J; bases unmatched to any gene: 2. The CDR3 contains 13 residues. The chain's CDR3 is CASSSGQGYEQYF. The CDR3 DNA sequence: TGTGCCAGCAGCTCCGGACAGGGCTACGAGCAGTACTTC.

The genes are TRBV7-3 and TRBJ2-3; D is uncertain. The V and J ends lost 4 bases and 2 bases respectively, with 7 bases between them. The CDR3 loop spans 13 amino acids. Germline V gene lookup returns CDR1 SGHTA and CDR2 FQGTGA. The CDR3 loop is CASSYSITDTQYF. CDR3 nucleotides: TGTGCCAGCAGCTATAGCATCACAGATACGCAGTATTTT.

This clone has more than one count but fewer than ten. The chain recombines TRBV11-3 with TRBJ2-1; 7 bases map to TRBD1. V lost 4 bases, J lost 7 bases, and 13 bases stayed unmatched. The CDR3 extends over 16 amino acids. Per germline, CDR1 SGHNT and CDR2 YENEEA. The CDR3 reads CASSSPRSGQLNEQFF. CDR3 bases: TGTGCCAGCAGCTCTCCTCGGTCGGGACAGCTGAATGAGCAGTTCTTC.

The chain uses TRBV20-1 and TRBJ1-6; 7 bases map to TRBD1. Per germline, CDR1 DFQATT and CDR2 SNEGSKA (reference sequence). V was pared by 4 bases and J by 14 bases, with 5 bases of the junction left unmatched. The CDR3 runs 11 residues. CDR3 amino acids: CSAKDRETLHF. As DNA, the CDR3 is TGCAGTGCTAAAGACAGGGAAACCCTCCACTTT.

The chain employs TRBV4-1 and TRBJ2-2; the D gene is possibly TRBD2 (7 bases). The germline CDR1 and CDR2 sequences are MGHRA and YSYEKL. The CDR3 spans 15 residues. Trimming took 5 bases from V and 6 from J, leaving 16 bases between them. The CDR3 region is CASSVSSGGPGELFF. CDR3 sequence (DNA): TGCGCCAGCAGCGTCTCGTCGGGGGGCCCCGGGGAGCTGTTTTTT.

The chain is built from TRBV3-1 (or the pseudogene TRBV3-2) and TRBJ2-5, with D possibly matching TRBD1 (6 bases). Germline V CDR1 and CDR2: LGHDT, YNNKEL (reference sequence). The CDR3 sequence is 15 residues long. The V gene lost 4 bases and the J gene lost 5 bases, with 17 bases spanning the gap. The CDR3 spells CASSPMTGGGETQYF. For the CDR3, the DNA is TGTGCCAGCAGCCCCATGACTGGGGGCGGGGAGACCCAGTACTTC.

The chain links TRBV19 to TRBJ1-1, with TRBD1 matching 7 bases. J gave up 6 bases and V 6 bases, and 16 bases lay outside the gene matches. The CDR3 totals 16 residues. The germline V gene has CDR1 LNHDA and CDR2 SQIVND (reference sequence). The chain's CDR3 is CASRQTGRSADPEAFF. The CDR3 region has the DNA TGTGCCAGTAGACAGACAGGGCGATCCGCCGACCCTGAAGCTTTCTTT.

The chain uses TRBV30 and TRBJ2-7; 10 bases line up with TRBD2. The V and J ends lost 5 bases and 2 bases, in that order; junction bases with no gene match: 3. The CDR3 consists of 13 residues. Per germline, CDR1 GTSNPN and CDR2 SVGIG (reference sequence). CDR3 in DNA: TGTGCCTGGGAAAGCGGGGGGGCCTACGAGCAGTACTTC. Its translation is CAWESGGAYEQYF.

The J gene is TRBJ2-1, the V gene TRBV12-3 or TRBV12-4, with TRBD1 matching 7 bases. CDR3 length equals 12 residues. The trim removed 7 bases at V and 8 bases at J, leaving 5 bases unmatched. The CDR3 DNA is TGTGCCAGCAACAGACAGGGCGATGAGCAGTTCTTC. It translates to CASNRQGDEQFF.

The chain carries TRBV11-2 and TRBJ2-3, with 7 bases aligning to TRBD2. The CDR3 is 15 amino acids. The V segment lost 1 base and the J segment 4 bases; nucleotides outside the gene matches: 5. The germline V gene encodes CDR1 SGHAT and CDR2 FQNNGV. CDR3 nucleotide sequence: TGTGCCAGCAGCTTAGCCGGGGGGTGGTCAGATACGCAGTATTTT. Amino acid sequence: CASSLAGGWSDTQYF.

This clone was counted a few times. This chain links TRBV24-1 with TRBJ2-7, with D tentatively TRBD1 (5 bases). The length of the CDR3 is 13 residues. Germline-derived CDR1 and CDR2 are KGHDR and SFDVKD. Between the trimmed V and J ends, which lost 4 bases and 3 bases, there was a span of 9 bases. The CDR3 loop is CATSDPDSYEQYF. CDR3 coding DNA: TGTGCCACCAGTGACCCTGACAGCTACGAGCAGTACTTC.

The chain employs TRBV5-1 and TRBJ1-6; 7 bases line up with TRBD1. Germline CDR1 reads SGHRS; CDR2 reads YFSETQ. This CDR3 is 16 amino acids long. V shed 3 bases and J 9 bases; nucleotides not matched to a gene: 12. This CDR3 reads CASSYLPTGTGSPLHF. CDR3 in DNA: TGCGCCAGCAGCTACCTACCGACAGGGACGGGTTCACCCCTCCACTTT.

The J gene is TRBJ2-7, the V gene TRBV7-3, with 12 nucleotides matching TRBD2. With V trimmed by 5 bases and J by 5 bases, 4 bases remained unmatched. Germline V gives CDR1 SGHTA, CDR2 FQGTGA. This CDR3 region has 14 residues. This chain's CDR3 is CASSPGLAGNEQYF. The CDR3 bases are TGTGCCAGCAGCCCTGGACTAGCGGGGAACGAGCAGTACTTC.

This sequence joins TRBV5-1 and TRBJ1-5, with no clear D. Trimming took off 4 bases at V and 6 bases at J, with 20 bases between the two ends. This CDR3 comprises 16 residues. Germline CDR1 SGHRS, CDR2 YFSETQ. The CDR3 DNA reads TGCGCCAGCAGCCTCCAAACCTACAACCCGGGTCAGCCCCAGCATTTT. It yields the protein CASSLQTYNPGQPQHF.

The chain uses TRBV19 and TRBJ1-1, with D hard to call. CDR1 and CDR2 from the germline V gene are LNHDA and SQIVND (reference sequence). The CDR3 sequence is 13 residues long. Trimming removed 3 bases from V and 4 bases from J, with 9 bases in between. CDR3 in DNA: TGTGCCAGTAGTATTGCAGGCGTCACTGAAGCTTTCTTT. It encodes CASSIAGVTEAFF.

This chain joins TRBV23-1 and TRBJ2-7, with D possibly being TRBD2 (6 bases). TRBV23-1 carries the ORF label, with uncertain function. The CDR3 covers 14 residues. With 6 bases removed from V and 1 base from J, the gap between germline ends came to 13 bases. The CDR3 bases are TGCGCCAGCAGCCCCGAGGGGACTTCCTACGAGCAGTACTTC. Translating gives CASSPEGTSYEQYF.

The CDR3 coding sequence is TGTGCCTGGACTCACAGGGGTGCTGGAAACACCATATATTTT. Protein sequence: CAWTHRGAGNTIYF. The chain couples TRBV30 to TRBJ1-3; 7 bases agree with TRBD1. CDR1 is GTSNPN and CDR2 is SVGIG in the germline V gene (reference sequence). The J segment lost 2 bases and the V segment lost 4 bases, leaving 5 bases of the junction unmatched. The CDR3 consists of 14 residues.

The chain links TRBV9 to TRBJ2-1; the D is unclear. The CDR3 length is 12 residues. The V gene's germline CDR1 is SGDLS and CDR2 YYNGEE. V gave up 3 bases and J gave up 8 bases, with 9 bases separating them. The CDR3, as DNA: TGTGCCAGCAGCGCCTCCCCCTATGAGCAGTTCTTC. Encoded protein: CASSASPYEQFF.